These 14 T cell receptor beta chains originate from one sample sequenced in a study of blood T cell repertoires in COVID-19. The repertoire was sequenced with immunoSEQ multiplex PCR; TCRdb's copy has only in-frame clones and lacks some. The sample records 200,000 to 250,000 clones, roughly 80% being singletons. The sequenced sample was peripheral blood. These receptors all come from a woman in her thirties or forties with active or convalescent COVID-19.

The chain combines TRBV30 with TRBJ1-1; D not resolved. With 1 base removed from V and 4 bases from J, the gap between germline ends came to 10 bases. CDR1 GTSNPN and CDR2 SVGIG come from the germline V gene (reference sequence). The CDR3 consists of 13 residues. The CDR3: CAWSGLGGTEAFF. CDR3 nucleotide sequence: TGTGCCTGGAGTGGCCTGGGAGGCACTGAAGCTTTCTTT.

The chain is built from TRBV5-4 and TRBJ1-2, with TRBD1 identical over 7 bases. The junction had 9 bases not matched to a gene; V was cut back by 0 bases and J by 7 bases. CDR1 SGHNT and CDR2 YYREEE come from the germline V gene (reference sequence). CDR3 length: 15 residues. CDR3 sequence reads: CASSLAEAGGVGYTF. For the CDR3, the DNA is TGTGCCAGCAGCTTGGCCGAGGCAGGGGGTGTTGGCTACACCTTC.

The CDR3 sequence is CASSIGTGLEKLFF. The CDR3 DNA follows: TGTGCCAGCAGCATAGGGACAGGGCTTGAAAAACTGTTTTTT. This sequence joins TRBV7-9 and TRBJ1-4, with TRBD1 matching over 9 bases. The CDR3 sequence is 14 residues long. Germline assignment: CDR1 SEHNR and CDR2 FQNEAQ (reference sequence). J lost 7 bases, V lost 5 bases, and 5 bases had no gene match.

V is TRBV2 and J is TRBJ1-6; TRBD1 is a possible D gene (6 bases). CDR3 length: 16 amino acids. CDR1 is SNHLY, CDR2 FYNNEI, per germline. V was shortened by 6 bases and J by 9 bases, with 21 bases between the two germline ends. For the CDR3, the DNA is TGTGCCAGCAGGGACCATCTAACGACAGGTCGTTCACCCCTCCACTTT. Protein: CASRDHLTTGRSPLHF.

This chain joins TRBV28 and TRBJ1-2, with 11 bases fitting TRBD1. Germline CDR1 MDHEN, CDR2 SYDVKM. The CDR3 has 15 residues. The trim removed 6 bases at V and 4 bases at J, leaving 7 bases unmatched. CDR3 coding DNA: TGTGCCAGCAGAGCTTCCGGGACAGGGGGCTATGGCTACACCTTC. Translation gives CASRASGTGGYGYTF.

The chain joins TRBV6-1 to TRBJ2-3; 7 bases are shared with TRBD2. V lost 2 bases, J lost 2 bases, and 4 bases stayed unmatched. The CDR3 is 15 residues long. In germline, CDR1 is MNHNS, CDR2 SASEGT. CDR3 protein: CASSERREFTDTQYF. CDR3 bases: TGTGCCAGCAGTGAACGGCGGGAGTTCACAGATACGCAGTATTTT.

This chain joins TRBV5-8 and TRBJ1-2; the match to TRBD1 covers 9 bases. V lost 7 bases to trimming and J lost 4 bases; unmatched junction nucleotides: 8. Germline CDR1 is SGHTS and CDR2 is YDEGEE. CDR3 size: 14 residues. The CDR3 region has the DNA TGTGCCAGCTTGGACAGGGGAAAAGGCTATGGCTACACCTTC. Protein: CASLDRGKGYGYTF.

CDR3 protein: CATSSSRTYNEQFF. DNA for the CDR3: TGTGCCACCAGCAGTTCCAGGACCTACAATGAGCAGTTCTTC. J is TRBJ2-1 and V is TRBV15; no definite D call. Germline assignment: CDR1 LNHNV and CDR2 YYDKDF (reference sequence). This CDR3 spans 14 amino acids. V was shortened by 3 bases and J by 2 bases, with 8 bases between the two germline ends.

Ten or more counts support this clone. V and J are TRBV25-1 and TRBJ2-7; TRBD2 might be the D (5 bases). Trimming took off 8 bases at V and 2 bases at J, with 13 bases between the two ends. CDR1 and CDR2 from the germline V gene are MGHDK and SYGVNS. The CDR3 has 13 residues. The CDR3 DNA sequence: TGTGCCAGCCCCCAGGAGGAAACCTACGAGCAGTACGTC. This translates into CASPQEETYEQYV.

The rearrangement links TRBV24-1 to TRBJ1-2; D is unclear. CDR1 is KGHDR, CDR2 SFDVKD, per germline. CDR3 length: 11 residues. The germline V and J ends were trimmed by 4 bases and 5 bases, with 4 bases remaining between them. The chain's CDR3 is CATSDGYGYTF. For the CDR3, the DNA is TGTGCCACCAGTGACGGGTATGGCTACACCTTC.

The V and J genes are TRBV19 and TRBJ1-1; the match to TRBD1 covers 8 bases. Trimming removed 4 bases from V and 4 bases from J; junction bases left unmatched: 11. The CDR3 loop spans 16 amino acids. Germline-derived CDR1 and CDR2 are LNHDA and SQIVND (reference sequence). CDR3 region: CASSTTPDRVVTEAFF. The CDR3 DNA sequence: TGTGCCAGTAGTACTACCCCGGACAGGGTGGTCACTGAAGCTTTCTTT. Supplemented by reference TRBV19 and TRBJ1-1, the full variable domain reads DGGITQSPKYLFRKEGQNVTLSCEQNLNHDAMYWYRQDPGQGLRLIYYSQIVNDFQKGDIAEGYSVSREKKESFPLTVTSAQKNPTAFYLCASSTTPDRVVTEAFFGQGTRLTVV.

V usage is TRBV27 and J usage is TRBJ1-2, with D possibly matching TRBD1 (5 bases). Looked up from germline, CDR1 is MNHEY and CDR2 is SMNVEV (reference sequence). Trimming took off 3 bases at V and 8 bases at J, with 19 bases between the two ends. The CDR3 contains 15 residues. CDR3 DNA: TGTGCCAGCAGTTTTGAGGTTAGGGGAAGGAGCGGCTACACCTTC. Amino acid sequence: CASSFEVRGRSGYTF.

V is TRBV10-3 and J is TRBJ1-2, with 8 bases matching TRBD1. The J segment lost 4 bases and the V segment lost 6 bases, leaving 10 bases of the junction unmatched. The CDR3 runs 15 residues. The germline CDR1 and CDR2 sequences are ENHRY and SYGVKD. CDR3 sequence (DNA): TGTGCCATCAGCGCTGATTACACAGGGGGCTATGGCTACACCTTC. Protein: CAISADYTGGYGYTF.

The J gene is TRBJ2-3, the V gene TRBV5-1; the match to TRBD2 covers 11 bases. The CDR3 runs to 16 residues. V was clipped by 4 bases and J by 1 base; unmatched bases: 5. Germline V lookup: CDR1 SGHRS, CDR2 YFSETQ. The CDR3 region is CASSITSGGRTDTQYF. CDR3 nucleotides: TGCGCCAGCAGCATTACTAGCGGGGGCCGCACAGATACGCAGTATTTT.